This TCR beta chain was sequenced in a study of control samples from healthy donors and cancer patients. The CDR3 runs to 15 residues. Per germline, CDR1 SGHRS and CDR2 YFSETQ. Trimming left V 4 bases short and J 1 base short, with 15 bases between. Clones were sequenced by immunoSEQ multiplex PCR, and TCRdb holds only the in-frame ones, with some missing. The sample carries about 120,000 clones, around 89% recorded once. Input material: blood. The J gene is TRBJ2-7, the V gene TRBV5-1; the D gene could be TRBD1 or TRBD2 (6 bases each). This TCR derives from a man aged 50-59 years in good health. In nucleotides, the CDR3 is TGCGCCAGCAGCATCGTCCAGGGGACTTCCTACGAGCAGTACTTC. It translates to CASSIVQGTSYEQYF. Complete variable domain (other parts from reference TRBV5-1 and TRBJ2-7): KAGVTQTPRYLIKTRGQQVTLSCSPISGHRSVSWYQQTPGQGLQFLFEYFSETQRNKGNFPGRFSGRQFSNSRSEMNVSTLELGDSALYLCASSIVQGTSYEQYFGPGTRLTVT.